This is a list of T cell receptor beta chains from one sample in a study of vaccination and CD4 T cells after COVID-19. The antigens for these receptors are not known. TCRdb itself ran the PCR reads through MiXCR, one entry per CDR3 protein. The table shows 13,000 to 15,000 distinct CDR3 sequences, with around 56% occurring only once. Sequencing was done on a sample of CD4+ T cells from blood, cultured in vitro. The origin of the receptors is a human donor who had recovered from COVID-19. Each CDR3 is given with its conserved first and last residue. The D gene is left open where the match is weak. Clone size, where shown, is once, few, many, or a class for clones that have expanded.

v_gene	abundance	d_gene	j_gene	len	CDR3nt	CDR3aa
TRBV12-3/TRBV12-4	.	.	TRBJ2-2	16	TGTGCCAGCAGTCCAGACAGACTCGCGAACACCGGGGAGCTGTTTTTT	CASSPDRLANTGELFF
TRBV30	.	.	TRBJ1-5	14	TGTGCCTGGAGTGTTGGACAGATCAATCAGCCCCAGCATTTT	CAWSVGQINQPQHF
TRBV20-1	few	TRBD2	TRBJ2-3	15	TGCAGTGCTGACTCCCCTAGCGGGAGCACAGATACGCAGTATTTT	CSADSPSGSTDTQYF
TRBV20-1	few	TRBD2	TRBJ2-2	14	TGCAGTGCTAGGGGGACTAGTTCCACCGGGGAGCTGTTTTTT	CSARGTSSTGELFF
TRBV28	.	.	TRBJ2-1	13	TGTGCCAGCAGAGAGGGCTGGTACAATGAGCAGTTCTTC	CASREGWYNEQFF
TRBV7-8	.	TRBD1	TRBJ2-5	15	TGTGCCAGCAGCTCAATGACAGGGGGGTCAGAGACCCAGTACTTC	CASSSMTGGSETQYF
TRBV9	.	.	TRBJ1-5	13	TGTGCCAGCAGCGTAGGCCCAAATCAGCCCCAGCATTTT	CASSVGPNQPQHF
TRBV5-1	.	.	TRBJ2-7	15	TGCGCCAGCAGCTTGGGGGGGACTCAGTCCTACGAGCAGTACTTC	CASSLGGTQSYEQYF
TRBV7-9	.	.	TRBJ2-7	14	TGTGCCAGCAGCCCAGCGGGTCTCCACTACGAGCAGTACTTC	CASSPAGLHYEQYF
TRBV20-1	once	.	TRBJ2-2	14	TGCAGTGCCTTCGCCCCCGTAGACACCGGGGAGCTGTTTTTT	CSAFAPVDTGELFF
TRBV20-1	.	.	TRBJ1-1	15	TGCAGTGCTAGAGATGGTGCAGGCGGAGATCTTGAAGCTTTCTTT	CSARDGAGGDLEAFF
TRBV7-2	.	.	TRBJ2-1	12	TGTGCCAGCAGCCGACAGAACAATGAGCAGTTCTTC	CASSRQNNEQFF
TRBV12-3/TRBV12-4	few	.	TRBJ2-2	13	TGTGCCAGCAGTTTATTGCAGATGGGGGAGCTGTTTTTT	CASSLLQMGELFF
TRBV20-1	.	TRBD1	TRBJ2-5	15	TGCAGTGCTAGGCCCCTCGGGACAGGGAAAGAGACCCAGTACTTC	CSARPLGTGKETQYF
TRBV27	.	TRBD2	TRBJ2-3	17	TGTGCCAGCAGTTTATACCGACTAGCGGGACGCTCACAAAAGCAGTATTTT	CASSLYRLAGRSQKQYF
TRBV4-1	.	.	TRBJ1-5	16	TGCGCCAGCAGCCAAGGGCAGCTCGAGCTCAATCAGCCCCAGCATTTT	CASSQGQLELNQPQHF
TRBV7-2	.	.	TRBJ2-7	13	TGTGCCAGCAGCCCTCAGGGTGAGGGAGAGCAGTACTTC	CASSPQGEGEQYF
TRBV19	.	.	TRBJ1-5	15	TGTGCCAGTAGTATAATCCTGGGGACAAATCAGCCCCAGCATTTT	CASSIILGTNQPQHF
TRBV20-1	few	TRBD1	TRBJ2-3	14	TGCAGTGCTAGTCCACGACAGGGCGCAGATACGCAGTATTTT	CSASPRQGADTQYF
TRBV2	.	TRBD2	TRBJ2-1	14	TGTGCCAGCTCCCCGGGACTAGACGTATATGAGCAGTTCTTC	CASSPGLDVYEQFF
TRBV27	.	.	TRBJ2-5	15	TGTGCCAGCCCTGCGAAAGAACAGCCCCAAGAGACCCAGTACTTC	CASPAKEQPQETQYF
TRBV4-1	.	.	TRBJ1-4	16	TGCGCCAGCAGCCAAGGCCTCAGGCAGGCGACTGAAAAACTGTTTTTT	CASSQGLRQATEKLFF
TRBV6-4	.	TRBD1	TRBJ2-3	13	TGTGCCAGCAGTCCGGACAGGGATTATACGCAGTATTTT	CASSPDRDYTQYF
TRBV27	.	TRBD1	TRBJ1-6	16	TGTGCCAGCAGTTATGTTTGGGGGGACAGCCCTTCACCCCTCCACTTT	CASSYVWGDSPSPLHF
TRBV7-9	few	TRBD1	TRBJ1-5	15	TGTGCCAGCAGCCCGGGACAGGGAAGCAATCAGCCCCAGCATTTT	CASSPGQGSNQPQHF
TRBV7-3	.	.	TRBJ1-1	13	TGTGCCAGCAGCTTAATGTGGAACACTGAAGCTTTCTTT	CASSLMWNTEAFF
TRBV5-1	.	TRBD1	TRBJ2-5	16	TGCGCCAGCAGCATACGACAGGGGGCTCACGGGGAGACCCAGTACTTC	CASSIRQGAHGETQYF
TRBV20-1	.	TRBD2	TRBJ2-1	15	TGCAGTGCTAGAGCCGGGGCGGGAGACTGGAATGAGCAGTTCTTC	CSARAGAGDWNEQFF
TRBV6-5	.	TRBD2	TRBJ2-3	15	TGTGCCAGCAGTTACTCGGGAGGAGGGACTAGCACGCAGTATTTT	CASSYSGGGTSTQYF
TRBV28	.	.	TRBJ1-5	15	TGTGCCAGCAGTTTGTCGGGCGGACTCAATCAGCCCCAGCATTTT	CASSLSGGLNQPQHF
TRBV5-1	.	.	TRBJ1-2	13	TGCGCCAGCAGCTCCGGACAGAACTATGGCTACACCTTC	CASSSGQNYGYTF
TRBV6-5	.	TRBD2	TRBJ2-1	21	TGTGCCAGCAGTTACTCACGCGGGGGACTAGCGGGTGGGGACCGCTACAATGAGCAGTTCTTC	CASSYSRGGLAGGDRYNEQFF
TRBV7-2	.	TRBD2	TRBJ2-3	15	TGTGCCAGCAGCGAGGGAGGGCCTTCCTCAGATACGCAGTATTTT	CASSEGGPSSDTQYF
TRBV6-1	.	.	TRBJ1-5	15	TGTGCCAGCAGTGAAGGGGGTTTCCTCAATCAGCCCCAGCATTTT	CASSEGGFLNQPQHF
TRBV25-1	.	TRBD1	TRBJ1-1	13	TGTGCCAGCCGGGGACAGGGGAAAACTGAAGCTTTCTTT	CASRGQGKTEAFF
TRBV27	.	.	TRBJ1-1	13	TGTGCCAGCAGCTTTGCCCGGGGGACTGAAGCTTTCTTT	CASSFARGTEAFF
TRBV2	.	.	TRBJ2-7	14	TGTGCCAGCAGAAACAGATTTTTGGACTACGAGCAGTACTTC	CASRNRFLDYEQYF
TRBV12-3/TRBV12-4	.	TRBD2	TRBJ2-7	16	TGTGCCAGCAGTTCCCCGCGACTAGCGGGAGTTCACGAGCAGTACTTC	CASSSPRLAGVHEQYF
TRBV20-1	few	TRBD1	TRBJ1-5	15	TGCAGTGCAAGGACAGGGGATGTGGGCAATCAGCCCCAGCATTTT	CSARTGDVGNQPQHF
TRBV30	few	.	TRBJ1-2	13	TGTGCCTGGAGTGTAGCAGGTACTTATGGCTACACCTTC	CAWSVAGTYGYTF
TRBV7-9	.	.	TRBJ1-1	15	TGTGCCAGCAGCCCTAGTTCCAGGGGAGGCACTGAAGCTTTCTTT	CASSPSSRGGTEAFF
TRBV7-8	.	.	TRBJ2-2	15	TGTGCCAGCAGCTTACCCAGGGGAGGCACCGGGGAGCTGTTTTTT	CASSLPRGGTGELFF
TRBV6-1	.	.	TRBJ1-5	13	TGTGCCAGCAGGCCGGGACCGGGTCTCCCCCAGCATTTT	CASRPGPGLPQHF
TRBV10-2	large	TRBD1	TRBJ1-1	14	TGCGCCAGCAACCTTGACAGGGGAGGGACTGAAGCTTTCTTT	CASNLDRGGTEAFF
TRBV11-2	.	.	TRBJ2-2	14	TGTGCCAGCAGCTCCCTGTCGGACACCGGGGAGCTGTTTTTT	CASSSLSDTGELFF
TRBV7-8	few	.	TRBJ1-5	16	TGTGCCAGCAGCTTAGGAGCCGGGACACGAGATCAGCCCCAGCATTTT	CASSLGAGTRDQPQHF
TRBV9	.	.	TRBJ2-1	14	TGTGCCAGCAGCGTATTGGTACAGACCAATGAGCAGTTCTTC	CASSVLVQTNEQFF
TRBV7-9	few	.	TRBJ1-3	12	TGTGCCAGCAAGAGCTCTGGAAACACCATATATTTT	CASKSSGNTIYF
TRBV6-1	.	.	TRBJ2-5	12	TGTGCCAGCAGTGAAAGGGCAGAGACCCAGTACTTC	CASSERAETQYF
TRBV24-1	.	TRBD1	TRBJ1-2	15	TGTGCCACCAGTGATGACAGGGTGGATAACTATGGCTACACCTTC	CATSDDRVDNYGYTF
TRBV20-1	few	TRBD2	TRBJ2-3	16	TGCAGTGCTAGAGATACAAGCGGGGGCGAGGCAGATACGCAGTATTTT	CSARDTSGGEADTQYF
TRBV7-3	.	TRBD1	TRBJ2-1	14	TGTGCCAGCAGCTCGGACAGGGGGCGCGATGAGCAGTTCTTC	CASSSDRGRDEQFF
TRBV10-1	few	.	TRBJ2-2	13	TGCGCCAGCAGGTCGTATAACACCGGGGAGCTGTTTTTT	CASRSYNTGELFF
TRBV19	.	TRBD1	TRBJ1-1	15	TGTGCCAGTAGGAGCCAGGGGGCGTTGAACACTGAAGCTTTCTTT	CASRSQGALNTEAFF
TRBV7-6	.	.	TRBJ1-1	13	TGTGCCAGCAGCTTAGTTAGGAACACTGAAGCTTTCTTT	CASSLVRNTEAFF
TRBV10-3	.	TRBD2	TRBJ2-3	14	TGTGCCATCGCGCCTAGCGGGAGCCCAGATACGCAGTATTTT	CAIAPSGSPDTQYF
TRBV2	.	.	TRBJ1-6	13	TGTGCCAGAGGACGGCCCTATAATTCACCCCTCCACTTT	CARGRPYNSPLHF
TRBV30	.	.	TRBJ1-5	12	TGTGCCTGGAGTGTCTTCAATCAGCCCCAGCATTTT	CAWSVFNQPQHF
TRBV19	.	.	TRBJ2-2	16	TGTGCCAGTAGGCTATCACGTGGGGCGAACACCGGGGAGCTGTTTTTT	CASRLSRGANTGELFF
TRBV10-2	few	.	TRBJ2-6	14	TGCGCCAGCAGGATAAGCTCTGGGGCCAACGTCCTGACTTTC	CASRISSGANVLTF